This is a list of T cell receptor beta chains from one sample in a study of identical twins. TCRdb used MiXCR to reprocess the 5' RACE reads, holding one entry per CDR3 protein. The sample has about 290,000 distinct CDR3 sequences; nearly 9.5% are singletons. The sample also formed part of further work on yellow fever vaccine responses in identical twins.

What was sequenced was CD8+ T cells sorted from blood. These receptors were collected from a young woman in good health. The CDR3 runs from the conserved cysteine through the conserved F or W. Each record gives: J gene, V gene, CDR3 protein.

TRBJ1-5,TRBV6-4,CASRSLLNQPQHF
TRBJ1-1,TRBV19,CASTMGSNTEAFF
TRBJ1-1,TRBV20-1,CSALDRGLYTEAFF
TRBJ1-1,TRBV5-6,CASRAVTSMNTEAFF
TRBJ2-3,TRBV5-4,CASNYNVRSEQYF
TRBJ1-1,TRBV30,CAWVDSMNTEAFF
TRBJ2-2,TRBV3-1,CASSLGREAGELFF
TRBJ2-1,TRBV29-1,CSVDEEQFF
TRBJ1-1,TRBV4-3,CASSQEPTGNTEAFF
TRBJ2-1,TRBV4-2,CASSQEREWRYNEQFF
TRBJ2-7,TRBV12-3/TRBV12-4,CASSLTGIPYEQYF
TRBJ2-3,TRBV7-9,CASTTAADTQYF
TRBJ1-1,TRBV7-9,CASSYGQGYTEAFF
TRBJ2-7,TRBV6-5,CASSFTGPAYEQYF
TRBJ2-1,TRBV5-1,CASSFGDNEQFF
TRBJ2-1,TRBV15,CATSRDNEFRGNEQFF
TRBJ2-2,TRBV2,CASSELDRANTGELFF
TRBJ2-5,TRBV12-3/TRBV12-4,CASSLEGDGQETQYF
TRBJ2-3,TRBV5-1,CASIRESTDTQYF
TRBJ1-5,TRBV20-1,CSARNQARDRDHQPQHF
TRBJ1-2,TRBV29-1,CSVERQGLSYGYTF
TRBJ1-5,TRBV4-3,CASSQNDRNRNQPQHF
TRBJ2-7,TRBV30,CAWTRQAEQYF
TRBJ2-2,TRBV12-3/TRBV12-4,CASSPWGSNTGELFF
TRBJ2-7,TRBV4-3,CASSQDPQHEREGYEQYF
TRBJ2-3,TRBV27,CASRTGDWADTQYF
TRBJ2-5,TRBV29-1,CSVVGTEMTSGQETQYF
TRBJ2-5,TRBV7-9,CASSRPNLGQETQYF
TRBJ2-1,TRBV4-3,CASSQTTTNYAGGPGPYNEQFF
TRBJ1-2,TRBV6-1,CATPRTGVYGYTF
TRBJ2-7,TRBV12-3/TRBV12-4,CASSASSGGTYEQYF
TRBJ2-2,TRBV4-3,CASSQDSQTVVLGELFF
TRBJ2-1,TRBV7-9,CASSLVGGDTNEQFF
TRBJ2-7,TRBV13,CASSSGQGEQYF
TRBJ2-1,TRBV6-5,CASSYSIPRQYNEQFF
TRBJ2-5,TRBV4-2,CASSQEEAGAIQETQYF
TRBJ2-7,TRBV6-2/TRBV6-3,CASSSRSGQLRGEQYF
TRBJ2-1,TRBV4-2,CASSQSGTGNEQFF
TRBJ2-7,TRBV6-1,CASSPELARYYEQYF
TRBJ2-1,TRBV11-2,CASSLDSGRASYNEQFF
TRBJ2-1,TRBV6-2/TRBV6-3,CASSYGTDYNEQFF
TRBJ1-4,TRBV10-3,CAISEFFPGTGEEKLFF
TRBJ1-6,TRBV7-6,CASSLDRVINSPLHF
TRBJ1-6,TRBV5-5,CASSLVGIGGYSPLHF
TRBJ2-7,TRBV27,CASSNSPGTYSYEQYF
TRBJ2-5,TRBV6-1,CATQGVFETETQYF
TRBJ2-7,TRBV4-2,CASSPVEGTPKGTRWVVGEQYF
TRBJ2-7,TRBV20-1,CSAIGLAGGSYEQYF
TRBJ1-5,TRBV5-6,CASSLGAGNLRSNQPQHF
TRBJ2-5,TRBV7-9,CASSYQPTLPQETQYF
TRBJ2-3,TRBV14,CASSPRVVTDTQYF
TRBJ2-7,TRBV6-2/TRBV6-3,CASSYTPDEAYEQYF
TRBJ2-7,TRBV5-6,CASSPIGQILTSYEQYF
TRBJ2-2,TRBV27,CASSPGTTPGELFF
TRBJ2-7,TRBV28,CASSLTTGTGNYYEQYF
TRBJ2-4,TRBV27,CASSWWDPKAGGNIQYF
TRBJ2-3,TRBV7-9,CASSLVPTDTQYF
TRBJ2-1,TRBV15,CATSRVGPLPGLATGNEQFF
TRBJ2-7,TRBV5-5,CASSLTTGGYEQYF
TRBJ1-2,TRBV18,CASSPDFNYGYTF